Reported below is one TCR beta chain. This record belongs to a study of blood T cell repertoires in COVID-19. The germline gives CDR1 MNHEY, CDR2 SVGAGI. Losses at the gene ends were 4 bases for V and 4 bases for J; bases not matched to a gene: 8. This CDR3 spans 15 amino acids. Data came from immunoSEQ multiplex PCR; TCRdb stores just in-frame clones and leaves some out. Of approximately 160,000 clones listed, approximately 82% were seen once; the top ten hold approximately 4.4%. This TCR was recovered from a woman between 45 and 65 years old who had recovered from COVID-19. Sample: PBMCs or T cells enriched from blood (not recorded which). The J gene is TRBJ1-1, the V gene TRBV6-5; 8 positions match TRBD1. This chain's CDR3 is CASSSLTGGRTEAFF. The DNA of the CDR3 is TGTGCCAGCAGTTCCCTTACAGGGGGGCGCACTGAAGCTTTCTTT.